The 9 T cell receptor beta chains presented below share a single source sample, sequenced in a study of T cells expressing NK-cell markers. TCRdb re-called the 5' RACE reads and gives one entry per CDR3 protein, without DNA. The repertoire table contains roughly 180,000 distinct CDR3 sequences. What was sequenced was blood T cells: a sorted CD56 or NKG2C T cell subset, CD4+ or CD8+ T cells, or bulk PBMC T cells (not recorded which). These receptors all stem from a woman aged 18 to 75 in good health.

The rearrangement uses TRBV7-3 and TRBJ2-4; absent DNA, TCRdb's TRBD1 call cannot be checked. This CDR3 comprises 19 residues. Looked up from germline, CDR1 is SGHTA and CDR2 is FQGTGA. This CDR3 reads CASSLDVNRVILAKNIQYF.

This chain links TRBV12-3 or TRBV12-4 with TRBJ2-1; TCRdb's D call, TRBD2, is unchecked because there is no DNA. This CDR3 is built from 19 residues. CDR3 residues: CASSRGLAGGEANYNEQFF.

J is TRBJ2-1 and V is TRBV5-1; TCRdb returns TRBD2, unconfirmable since there is no DNA. Germline V gene data show CDR1 as SGHRS and CDR2 as YFSETQ. The CDR3 runs 13 residues. The CDR3 region is CASSQLPSGEQFF. Using reference TRBV5-1 and TRBJ2-1 for the parts outside the CDR3, the full variable domain is KAGVTQTPRYLIKTRGQQVTLSCSPISGHRSVSWYQQTPGQGLQFLFEYFSETQRNKGNFPGRFSGRQFSNSRSEMNVSTLELGDSALYLCASSQLPSGEQFFGPGTRLTVL.

CDR3 region: CASSSRLANSYEQYF. This sequence joins TRBV3-1 and TRBJ2-7; there is no DNA to check the TCRdb D call of TRBD2. Germline assignment: CDR1 LGHDT and CDR2 YNNKEL (reference sequence). CDR3 size: 15 residues.

The chain has TRBV5-1 and TRBJ2-3; absent DNA, TCRdb's TRBD1 call cannot be checked. The CDR3 extends over 15 amino acids. Germline V gene lookup returns CDR1 SGHRS and CDR2 YFSETQ. The CDR3: CASSLNTGPADTQYF.

This chain's CDR3 is CASSFKRESYGYTF. The chain uses TRBV12-3 or TRBV12-4 and TRBJ1-2. This CDR3 is 14 amino acids long.

V is TRBV7-3 and J is TRBJ2-1. CDR3 length equals 13 residues. Per germline, CDR1 SGHTA and CDR2 FQGTGA. CDR3: CASSLNSNNEQFF.

The chain joins TRBV6-6 to TRBJ2-5. Per the germline V gene, CDR1 is MNHNY and CDR2 is SVGAGI (reference sequence). The CDR3 loop spans 13 amino acids. This CDR3 is CASSYVLQETQYF.

This chain connects TRBV5-4 to TRBJ2-3; TCRdb selects TRBD1, and the lack of DNA leaves this call unchecked. This CDR3 has 14 amino acids. Germline CDR1 is SGHNT and CDR2 is YYREEE (reference sequence). The CDR3 protein is CASSWGRGADTQYF. The variable domain in full, with the rest retrieved from reference TRBV5-4 and TRBJ2-3, is ETGVTQSPTHLIKTRGQQVTLRCSSQSGHNTVSWYQQALGQGPQFIFQYYREEENGRGNFPPRFSGLQFPNYSSELNVNALELDDSALYLCASSWGRGADTQYFGPGTRLTVL.